The 9 T cell receptor beta chains below were found in one sample sequenced in a study of circulating tumor DNA in untreated peripheral T-cell lymphoma (dated by TCRdb to the early 2020s). To prepare the library, the immunoSEQ multiplex PCR assay was applied. Here the immuneACCESS table is served through TCRdb, limited to in-frame sequences with V and J called. Missing clones are a known gap in these copies; in checked studies unresolved V genes cover under half, and the rest lacks a known reason. The sample includes around 10,000 clones, with about 76% observed a single time. Roughly a third of the sample is taken by the ten largest. Specimen: tumor tissue. These receptor sequences come from a human donor with peripheral T-cell lymphoma.

The chain employs TRBV29-1 and TRBJ2-7; TRBD1 or TRBD2 may be the D gene (5 bases each). This CDR3 comprises 14 residues. CDR1 and CDR2 (germline): SQVTM, ANQGSEA. V was pared by 5 bases and J by 0 bases, with 14 bases between. The CDR3 DNA sequence: TGCAGCGTTTCCGAGGGGTTTTTCTCCTACGAGCAGTACTTC. Protein product: CSVSEGFFSYEQYF.

Details on this clone: One end of the junction varies from germline; a read error may be responsible. The chain is built from TRBV6-8 and TRBJ1-1, with no clear D. The CDR3 has 14 amino acids. The germline V gene has CDR1 MNHGY and CDR2 SAAAGT. CDR3 loop: CASSYSSGKTEAFF. CDR3 DNA: TGTGCCAGTAGTTACTCGTCGGGTAAGACTGAAGCTTTCTTT.

The genes are TRBV19 and TRBJ1-1; D may be TRBD1 (6 bases). Germline CDR1 is LNHDA and CDR2 is SQIVND (reference sequence). Deletions cut 7 bases from V and 0 bases from J, with 12 bases between. CDR3 size: 14 residues. The CDR3 sequence is CASNAGAMNTEAFF. CDR3 DNA: TGTGCCAGTAATGCGGGGGCGATGAACACTGAAGCTTTCTTT.

The chain combines TRBV18 with TRBJ2-1, with TRBD1 matching over 10 bases. The germline CDR1 and CDR2 sequences are KGHSH and LQKENI. The junction had 8 bases not matched to a gene; V was cut back by 2 bases and J by 10 bases. The CDR3 consists of 15 residues. The CDR3 protein is CASSPSGTGEGEQFF. The CDR3 nucleotides are TGTGCCAGCTCACCATCGGGGACAGGGGAAGGAGAGCAGTTCTTC.

The rearrangement joins TRBV19 to TRBJ1-1; TRBD1 might be the D (6 bases). The CDR3 runs 15 residues. Trimming removed 2 bases from V and 4 bases from J, with 14 bases in between. Germline V gene data show CDR1 as LNHDA and CDR2 as SQIVND (reference sequence). In DNA form, the CDR3 reads TGTGCCAGTAGTATAACGGGGGCCATCGGCACTGAAGCTTTCTTT. Translating gives CASSITGAIGTEAFF.

There are a few counts of this clone. V is TRBV19 and J is TRBJ1-5; TRBD1 might be the D (5 bases). Trimming removed 11 bases at V and 3 bases at J, with 17 bases between. The V gene's germline CDR1 is LNHDA and CDR2 SQIVND (reference sequence). CDR3 size: 14 residues. The CDR3 protein is CAGGLDGYNQPQHF. The CDR3 DNA is TGTGCCGGGGGGTTGGACGGATACAATCAGCCCCAGCATTTT.

This clone was detected only a few times. V usage is TRBV19 and J usage is TRBJ1-5; D unclear. Trimming left V 6 bases short and J 3 bases short, with 12 bases between. CDR3 size: 14 residues. Germline V gene data show CDR1 as LNHDA and CDR2 as SQIVND (reference sequence). The CDR3 sequence: CASRSRALNQPQHF. DNA of the CDR3: TGTGCCAGTAGGAGCCGGGCACTCAATCAGCCCCAGCATTTT.

As regards this clone: The junction departs from the called germline gene at one end, perhaps through a read error. The rearrangement links TRBV15 to TRBJ1-5; no definite D call. This CDR3 comprises 14 residues. Germline-derived CDR1 and CDR2 are LNHNV and YYDKDF (reference sequence). The CDR3 coding sequence is TGTGCCACCAGTAGAGCCCTGATCAATCAGCCCCAGCATTTT. This gives the protein CATSRALINQPQHF.

This chain links TRBV11-3 with TRBJ2-5; possible D gene TRBD2, 6 bases. V was trimmed by 6 bases and J by 2 bases, leaving 13 bases between them. The CDR3 runs to 14 residues. Germline CDR1 reads SGHNT; CDR2 reads YENEEA. The CDR3 sequence is CASRTTSGQETQYF. CDR3 nucleotides: TGTGCCAGCAGAACCACAAGCGGGCAAGAGACCCAGTACTTC.